This is a list of T cell receptor beta chains from one sample in a study of CD8+CD57+ T cells in acquired aplastic anemia. In TCRdb, the reads were re-called with MiXCR into one record per CDR3 protein. Seen here are about 170,000 distinct CDR3 sequences, 60% to 70% observed once, and the top ten hold about 48%. Sequencing input: sorted CD4+, CD8+, or CD8+CD57+ T cells (not recorded which) from PBMCs. The receptors here all came from a human donor in good health. Each CDR3 is given with its conserved first and last residue. The D gene is left open where the match is weak. Part of the rows lack a size; the others show once, few, many or a class for expanded clones.

>TRBJ1-2|NA|TRBV6-6|many
CASGWTTATLANYGYTF
TGTGCCAGCGGATGGACGACAGCTACCTTAGCTAACTATGGCTACACCTTC
>TRBJ2-3|TRBD2|TRBV20-1|many
CSAILAGGVDTQYF
TGCAGTGCTATACTAGCGGGAGGGGTGGATACGCAGTATTTT
>TRBJ1-1|TRBD1|TRBV5-1|once
CASSFDRQGNTEAFF
TGCGCCAGCAGCTTTGACCGACAGGGTAACACTGAAGCTTTCTTT
>TRBJ1-1|NA|TRBV10-1|NA
CASTDIKDTEAFF
TGCGCCAGCACCGATATTAAAGACACTGAAGCTTTCTTT
>TRBJ1-5|NA|TRBV7-8|few
CASSFGTVGQVQPQHF
TGTGCCAGCAGCTTCGGGACGGTAGGGCAGGTTCAGCCCCAGCATTTT
>TRBJ1-5|TRBD1|TRBV7-2|NA
CASSTDRINQPQHF
TGTGCCAGCAGCACGGACAGGATCAATCAGCCCCAGCATTTT
>TRBJ2-7|NA|TRBV7-2|NA
CASSLVAPAYEQYF
TGTGCCAGCAGCTTAGTGGCACCCGCCTACGAGCAGTACTTC
>TRBJ1-5|NA|TRBV7-2|NA
CASSLGPGGQPQHF
TGTGCCAGCAGCTTAGGCCCGGGCGGACAGCCCCAGCATTTT
>TRBJ2-7|NA|TRBV5-1|many
CASSTQGGSYEQYF
TGCGCCAGCAGCACGCAGGGAGGAAGCTACGAGCAGTACTTC
>TRBJ2-5|NA|TRBV20-1|NA
CSARDLFWTAQETQYF
TGCAGTGCTAGAGATCTTTTCTGGACAGCCCAAGAGACCCAGTACTTC
>TRBJ2-1|TRBD1|TRBV15|NA
CATSSRDRDDNEQFF
TGTGCCACCAGCAGCCGGGACAGGGACGACAATGAGCAGTTCTTC
>TRBJ2-7|NA|TRBV6-1|many
CASSELDSPLYEQYF
TGTGCCAGCAGTGAGCTGGACAGTCCTCTCTACGAGCAGTACTTC
>TRBJ2-1|TRBD1|TRBV7-3|once
CASSSRQGNEQFF
TGTGCCAGCAGCTCGAGACAGGGGAATGAGCAGTTCTTC
>TRBJ2-2|NA|TRBV7-8|many
CASSLESGRWAGELFF
TGTGCCAGCAGCTTAGAGTCAGGGAGGTGGGCCGGGGAGCTGTTTTTT
>TRBJ2-3|TRBD2|TRBV7-6|NA
CASSRRAGGEADTQYF
TGTGCCAGCAGCCGGAGAGCGGGGGGGGAGGCAGATACGCAGTATTTT
>TRBJ1-5|NA|TRBV2|many
CASSLRDTLGNQPQHF
TGTGCCAGCAGCCTCCGGGACACTTTAGGCAATCAGCCCCAGCATTTT
>TRBJ1-6|NA|TRBV20-1|NA
CSASVGGRSSYNSPLHF
TGCAGTGCTAGCGTAGGGGGACGGAGCTCCTATAATTCACCCCTCCACTTT
>TRBJ2-5|NA|TRBV12-3/TRBV12-4|once
CASSYRDGEYQETQYF
TGTGCCAGCAGTTACAGGGACGGTGAGTACCAAGAGACCCAGTACTTC
>TRBJ2-1|TRBD1|TRBV7-9|NA
CASSLMVTGASNEQFF
TGTGCCAGCAGCTTAATGGTGACAGGGGCCTCTAATGAGCAGTTCTTC
>TRBJ1-6|TRBD1|TRBV5-6|NA
CASSRTGGLSPLHF
TGTGCCAGCAGCCGGACAGGGGGCTTGTCACCCCTCCACTTT
>TRBJ2-5|NA|TRBV15|NA
CATRGGLETQYF
TGTGCCACCAGGGGGGGGCTGGAGACCCAGTACTTC
>TRBJ1-1|NA|TRBV19|NA
CASTPRTHTEAFF
TGTGCCAGTACCCCTCGGACCCACACTGAAGCTTTCTTT
>TRBJ2-5|NA|TRBV15|NA
CATTLRGEETQYF
TGTGCCACCACGCTCAGGGGAGAGGAGACCCAGTACTTC
>TRBJ1-1|NA|TRBV14|many
CASSQTATEAFF
TGTGCCAGCAGCCAAACAGCCACTGAAGCTTTCTTT
>TRBJ1-2|NA|TRBV12-3/TRBV12-4|many
CASSFGGGLDYTF
TGTGCCAGCAGTTTTGGCGGGGGGCTTGACTACACCTTC
>TRBJ1-5|NA|TRBV9|NA
CASSLPGFGQPQHF
TGTGCCAGCAGCCTTCCCGGATTTGGGCAGCCCCAGCATTTT
>TRBJ2-7|TRBD2|TRBV20-1|NA
CSARDTLAGSDYEQYF
TGCAGTGCTAGAGATACCCTAGCGGGAAGCGACTACGAGCAGTACTTC
>TRBJ2-7|NA|TRBV20-1|NA
CSARDPTGVTYEQYF
TGCAGTGCTAGAGATCCGACAGGCGTCACCTACGAGCAGTACTTC
>TRBJ1-6|TRBD1|TRBV7-4|NA
CASSLYPGTGGFSPLHF
TGTGCCAGCAGCTTATATCCCGGGACAGGGGGCTTTTCACCCCTCCACTTT
>TRBJ2-3|NA|TRBV10-3|NA
CASSETRLGQWDTQYF
TGTGCCAGCAGTGAAACGAGGCTAGGACAGTGGGATACGCAGTATTTT
>TRBJ1-3|TRBD1|TRBV20-1|NA
CSARSQGNAGNTIYF
TGCAGTGCTAGATCACAGGGGAACGCCGGAAACACCATATATTTT
>TRBJ2-7|NA|TRBV27|few
CASSITGASEQYF
TGTGCCAGCAGTATCACCGGGGCGAGCGAGCAGTACTTC
>TRBJ2-1|TRBD1|TRBV24-1|NA
CATSPAGTGGEQFF
TGTGCCACCAGTCCTGCCGGGACAGGGGGTGAGCAGTTCTTC
>TRBJ2-1|TRBD2|TRBV6-4|NA
CASSDSGGAAEQFF
TGTGCCAGCAGTGATAGCGGGGGGGCGGCTGAGCAGTTCTTC
>TRBJ2-1|NA|TRBV10-3|NA
CAISAGLEYNEQFF
TGTGCCATCAGTGCAGGCCTAGAGTACAATGAGCAGTTCTTC
>TRBJ2-3|NA|TRBV9|NA
CVSSKQGALPSTDTQYF
TGTGTCAGCAGCAAACAAGGGGCCCTCCCATCCACAGATACGCAGTATTTT
>TRBJ1-6|TRBD1|TRBV2|NA
CAGSDRGQTTINSPLHF
TGTGCCGGCAGTGACAGGGGGCAGACCACGATCAATTCACCCCTCCACTTT
>TRBJ2-7|TRBD2|TRBV7-2|NA
CASSEGAGGSYEQYF
TGTGCCAGCAGTGAAGGGGCGGGGGGCTCCTACGAGCAGTACTTC
>TRBJ1-1|NA|TRBV30|NA
CAGVQENTEAFF
TGTGCCGGGGTTCAGGAGAACACTGAAGCTTTCTTT
>TRBJ2-7|TRBD2|TRBV7-9|NA
CASSFYPTSGGYEQYF
TGTGCCAGCAGCTTTTATCCCACTAGCGGGGGCTACGAGCAGTACTTC
>TRBJ2-7|TRBD2|TRBV12-3/TRBV12-4|many
CASKGLAYEQYF
TGTGCCAGCAAGGGACTAGCCTACGAGCAGTACTTC
>TRBJ1-1|NA|TRBV19|NA
CASSEEGKTEAFF
TGTGCCAGTAGCGAGGAGGGGAAAACTGAAGCTTTCTTT
>TRBJ2-1|NA|TRBV19|many
CASSIGYDRTSSYNEQFF
TGTGCCAGTAGTATCGGTTATGACAGAACGAGCTCCTACAATGAGCAGTTCTTC
>TRBJ2-5|NA|TRBV7-3|NA
CASSATGTGETQYF
TGTGCCAGCAGCGCCACAGGGACGGGAGAGACCCAGTACTTC
>TRBJ1-1|NA|TRBV19|NA
CASGTEGWTEAFF
TGTGCCAGTGGTACGGAAGGGTGGACTGAAGCTTTCTTT
>TRBJ2-7|TRBD1|TRBV10-3|NA
CAISVRDRVAEQYF
TGTGCCATCAGTGTCCGGGACAGGGTAGCGGAGCAGTACTTC
>TRBJ1-5|NA|TRBV19|NA
CASSIDPIGTLPQHF
TGTGCCAGTAGTATAGACCCCATCGGGACACTCCCCCAGCATTTT
>TRBJ2-7|NA|TRBV10-3|NA
CAIRDSGTSYEQYF
TGTGCCATCAGGGACAGCGGGACCTCCTACGAGCAGTACTTC
>TRBJ1-2|NA|TRBV28|NA
CASYPRGGHYGYTF
TGTGCCAGCTACCCTCGGGGGGGACACTATGGCTACACCTTC
>TRBJ2-5|TRBD2|TRBV29-1|NA
CSVDGMREYKQETQYF
TGCAGCGTTGACGGTATGCGGGAGTACAAGCAAGAGACCCAGTACTTC
>TRBJ2-3|NA|TRBV19|NA
CASGVGVDADTQYF
TGTGCCAGTGGGGTAGGGGTTGATGCAGATACGCAGTATTTT
>TRBJ1-4|NA|TRBV28|NA
CASSLNEQEFNEKLFF
TGTGCCAGCAGTTTAAACGAACAGGAGTTTAATGAAAAACTGTTTTTT
>TRBJ2-5|NA|TRBV14|many
CASSQVQGRLETQYF
TGTGCCAGCAGCCAAGTACAGGGGAGGTTGGAGACCCAGTACTTC
>TRBJ2-7|TRBD1|TRBV7-2|NA
CASSQGVVQYF
TGTGCCAGCAGCCAGGGGGTTGTGCAGTACTTC
>TRBJ2-1|NA|TRBV7-9|NA
CASSHVDEQFF
TGCGCCAGCAGCCACGTTGATGAGCAGTTCTTC
>TRBJ2-3|TRBD2|TRBV2|NA
CASSGVATSGGGKEHTDTQYF
TGTGCCAGCAGTGGAGTCGCGACTAGCGGGGGGGGAAAGGAACACACAGATACGCAGTATTTT
>TRBJ1-2|NA|TRBV20-1|NA
CSARDPRQGSIYGYTF
TGCAGTGCTAGAGATCCTAGGCAGGGAAGTATCTATGGCTACACCTTC
>TRBJ1-3|NA|TRBV9|many
CASSVSGISGNTIYF
TGTGCCAGCAGCGTAAGCGGAATCTCTGGAAACACCATATATTTT
>TRBJ2-3|TRBD1|TRBV7-3|once
CASSSGQDTDTQYF
TGTGCCAGCAGCTCCGGACAGGACACAGATACGCAGTATTTT
>TRBJ1-2|NA|TRBV29-1|NA
CSVGGTEGYGYTF
TGCAGCGTTGGCGGAACGGAGGGATATGGCTACACCTTC